A single sample gave rise to the 18 T cell receptor beta chains below, sequenced in a study of blood T cell repertoires in COVID-19. Repertoires were generated with immunoSEQ multiplex PCR, while TCRdb's copy carries only in-frame clones and drops some. Of 90,000 to 130,000 clones listed, 65% to 90% are singletons. Sequencing was performed on peripheral blood. These receptors were taken from a woman aged 60 to 75 with acute or convalescent COVID-19.

The chain uses TRBV4-3 and TRBJ1-2, with 8 bases fitting TRBD1. This CDR3 is 16 amino acids long. Germline V gene sequence: CDR1 LGHNA, CDR2 YSLEER. V lost 1 base and J lost 8; bases outside the gene matches: 12. CDR3 coding DNA: TGCGCCAGCAGCCAAGGGATATTGCAGGGGGCAAGGGGCTACACCTTC. As protein: CASSQGILQGARGYTF.

The V and J genes are TRBV5-1 and TRBJ2-5, with D possibly TRBD1 on 5 matching bases. V lost 0 bases, J lost 4 bases, and 7 bases lay in between. Germline V gene data show CDR1 as SGHRS and CDR2 as YFSETQ. The CDR3 length is 13 residues. The CDR3 spells CASSLGGSETQYF. Written as DNA, the CDR3 is TGCGCCAGCAGCTTGGGGGGCTCAGAGACCCAGTACTTC.

The V call is TRBV28, the J call TRBJ1-5, with D hard to call. Germline values: CDR1 MDHEN, CDR2 SYDVKM. There are 12 residues in the CDR3. V was cut by 8 bases and J by 0 bases, with 5 bases left in between. DNA of the CDR3: TGTGCCAGCCTAACTAGCAATCAGCCCCAGCATTTT. As protein: CASLTSNQPQHF.

This clone came up many times. The chain combines TRBV3-1 (or the pseudogene TRBV3-2) with TRBJ1-6; TRBD1 might be the D (5 bases). The V gene's germline CDR1 is LGHDT and CDR2 YNNKEL (reference sequence). V lost 0 bases and J 9 bases, leaving 15 bases between the germline ends. The CDR3 consists of 16 residues. The CDR3 DNA reads as TGTGCCAGCAGCCAAGATCTGGCGAGGGGAGGTTCACCCCTCCACTTT. The encoded protein is CASSQDLARGGSPLHF.

The chain carries TRBV27 and TRBJ1-2; no clear D. The CDR3 consists of 14 residues. Germline V gene lookup returns CDR1 MNHEY and CDR2 SMNVEV (reference sequence). V lost 6 bases to trimming and J lost 0 bases, with 11 bases between them. CDR3 in amino acids: CASSRTAANYGYTF. As DNA, the CDR3 is TGTGCCAGCAGCAGGACTGCGGCTAACTATGGCTACACCTTC.

V usage is TRBV10-3 and J usage is TRBJ1-2; 7 bases are a match to TRBD1. The germline V gene has CDR1 ENHRY and CDR2 SYGVKD. The CDR3 contains 13 residues. J lost 3 bases, V lost 6 bases, and 4 bases had no gene match. In DNA, the CDR3 is TGTGCCATCAGCACGGGGACAGACTATGGCTACACCTTC. Translation gives CAISTGTDYGYTF.

The rearrangement joins TRBV30 to TRBJ1-2; 9 nucleotides match TRBD1. J lost 4 bases, V lost 2 bases, and 8 bases had no gene match. The germline V gene encodes CDR1 GTSNPN and CDR2 SVGIG (reference sequence). The CDR3 has 15 residues. Here the CDR3 DNA reads TGTGCCTGGAGTAACCAGGGACAGGGCTCCTATGGCTACACCTTC. Translated: CAWSNQGQGSYGYTF.

This sequence joins TRBV7-2 and TRBJ2-5; 7 bases are shared with TRBD2. This CDR3 has 14 amino acids. Looked up from germline, CDR1 is SGHTA and CDR2 is FQGNSA. V was pared by 1 base and J by 2 bases, with 1 base of the junction left unmatched. CDR3 bases: TGTGCCAGCAGCTTAGGCGGGGGACAAGAGACCCAGTACTTC. Translated, it gives CASSLGGGQETQYF.

The V call is TRBV5-1, the J call TRBJ1-1; TRBD1 matches 7 bases. With 7 bases clipped from V and 4 bases from J, the junction kept 16 bases outside the gene matches. Per the germline V gene, CDR1 is SGHRS and CDR2 is YFSETQ. This CDR3 comprises 16 residues. The CDR3 sequence is CASSHRDRSRTTEAFF. CDR3 sequence (DNA): TGCGCCAGCTCCCACCGGGACAGATCTAGGACCACTGAAGCTTTCTTT.

V usage is TRBV9 and J usage is TRBJ1-1; D perhaps matches TRBD1 (6 bases). V lost 0 bases to trimming and J lost 4 bases, with 16 bases between them. The germline V gene has CDR1 SGDLS and CDR2 YYNGEE. CDR3 length: 16 amino acids. The CDR3 here is CASSVEAGARGTEAFF. CDR3 nucleotides: TGTGCCAGCAGCGTAGAGGCAGGGGCCCGGGGCACTGAAGCTTTCTTT.

This clone has just one count. V is TRBV19 and J is TRBJ2-7; D is possibly TRBD1 (5 bases). Germline V gene data show CDR1 as LNHDA and CDR2 as SQIVND (reference sequence). This CDR3 region has 14 residues. Trimming stripped 5 bases from V and 0 bases from J, with 11 bases between. This CDR3 reads CASSENRRSYEQYF. As DNA, the CDR3 is TGTGCCAGTAGTGAGAACAGGCGCTCCTACGAGCAGTACTTC.

The V call is TRBV7-3, the J call TRBJ2-5; no definite D call. From germline, CDR1 is SGHTA and CDR2 FQGTGA. V lost 4 bases, J lost 4 bases, and 13 bases lay in between. The CDR3 has 14 amino acids. This CDR3 is CASSSTHGAETQYF. As DNA, the CDR3 is TGTGCCAGCAGCTCCACTCATGGAGCAGAGACCCAGTACTTC.

The genes are TRBV18 and TRBJ1-5; TRBD1 agrees at 9 bases. The length of the CDR3 is 16 residues. Germline CDR1 and CDR2: KGHSH and LQKENI. Trimming cost V 4 bases and J 1 base; bases outside gene matches: 5. DNA of the CDR3: TGTGCCAGCTCACTTGGGACAGGGTTGAGCAATCAGCCCCAGCATTTT. Its protein is CASSLGTGLSNQPQHF.

The J gene is TRBJ1-6, the V gene TRBV30, with a tentative D call TRBD1 (5 bases). V lost 4 bases, J lost 7 bases, and 17 bases lay in between. Per the germline V gene, CDR1 is GTSNPN and CDR2 is SVGIG (reference sequence). CDR3 length equals 15 residues. CDR3 residues: CAWTPPGQGNSPLHF. The CDR3 nucleotides read TGTGCCTGGACCCCCCCCGGGCAGGGCAATTCACCCCTCCACTTT.

V is TRBV6-5 and J is TRBJ2-2, with TRBD2 as a possible D gene (6 bases). The germline V gene has CDR1 MNHEY and CDR2 SVGAGI. The CDR3 covers 13 residues. The ends were cut back, 7 bases at V and 5 bases at J, with 11 bases in the middle. CDR3 DNA: TGTGCCAGCATTACTAGCAGAACCGGGGAGCTGTTTTTT. Protein product: CASITSRTGELFF.

This clone occurred a few times. This chain connects TRBV4-1 to TRBJ2-5; a possible D gene is TRBD2 (7 bases). V was clipped by 4 bases and J by 4 bases, with 10 bases between them. Germline V gene lookup returns CDR1 MGHRA and CDR2 YSYEKL. This CDR3 comprises 13 residues. CDR3 in DNA: TGCGCCAGCAGCCTGGGGGGGGCAGAGACCCAGTACTTC. Translation gives CASSLGGAETQYF.

J is TRBJ2-7 and V is TRBV6-5; maybe TRBD2 (5 bases). The CDR3 has 14 residues. Germline-derived CDR1 and CDR2 are MNHEY and SVGAGI. The V end lost 4 bases, the J end lost 6 bases, and 16 bases lay between the germline ends. CDR3 region: CASSFRRDYGEQYF. For the CDR3, the DNA is TGTGCCAGCAGTTTCCGGAGAGACTACGGCGAGCAGTACTTC.

This clone came up once. The chain employs TRBV28 and TRBJ2-7; no definite D call. The CDR3 is 13 residues long. Trimming cost V 2 bases and J 3 bases, with 8 bases left between them. CDR1 MDHEN and CDR2 SYDVKM come from the germline V gene. CDR3 sequence (DNA): TGTGCCAGCAGTTTAAGCGCCCTCTACGAGCAGTACTTC. Translating it yields CASSLSALYEQYF.